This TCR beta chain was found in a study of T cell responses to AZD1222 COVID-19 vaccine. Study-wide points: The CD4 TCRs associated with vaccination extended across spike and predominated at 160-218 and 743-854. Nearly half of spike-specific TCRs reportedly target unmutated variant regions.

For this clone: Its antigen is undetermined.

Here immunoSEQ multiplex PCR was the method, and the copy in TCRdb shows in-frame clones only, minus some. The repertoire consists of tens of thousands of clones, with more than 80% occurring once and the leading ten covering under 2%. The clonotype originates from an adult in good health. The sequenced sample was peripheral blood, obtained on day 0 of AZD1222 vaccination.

The chain's CDR3 is CASSPKSLTGVEQYF. The CDR3 DNA sequence: TGTGCCAGCTCACCGAAAAGTTTAACAGGGGTCGAGCAGTACTTC. This rearrangement joins TRBV18 to TRBJ2-7; 7 nucleotides agree with TRBD1. Germline CDR1 and CDR2: KGHSH and LQKENI. Trimming took 3 bases from V and 6 from J; bases not matched to a gene: 11. The CDR3 has 15 amino acids.